This T cell receptor (beta chain) stems from a study of cytomegalovirus exposure and HLA in healthy donors. Study as a whole: The study placed less than 90% of its 398 genotyped donors in the Caucasian-associated ancestry cluster. Overall study findings and caveats: A later analysis linked a missense DCLRE1C variant to TCR beta V- and J-gene trimming.

This CDR3 contains 15 residues. Germline V gene lookup returns CDR1 MDHEN and CDR2 SYDVKM. The J segment lost 0 bases and the V segment lost 8 bases, leaving 8 bases of the junction unmatched. Details on this clone: Its specificity is not known.

Donors had nominal health at sampling but likely had unrecorded immune exposures. The PCR was carried out with 60 Vbeta primers and 13 Jbeta primers. Libraries were prepared by immunoSEQ multiplex PCR; TCRdb keeps only in-frame clonotypes and omits some of them. The sample lists about 140,000 clones, around 81% occurring once. Sequencing was done on a sample of PBMCs. The sequence came from a man over 45 in good health and CMV-seronegative. The rearrangement uses TRBV28 and TRBJ1-1, with TRBD1 matching over 8 bases. The CDR3 sequence is CASGSPGQVNTEAFF. As DNA, the CDR3 is TGTGCCAGCGGCTCCCCGGGACAGGTGAACACTGAAGCTTTCTTT.